Below are 27 T cell receptor beta chains sequenced from a single sample in a study of CD8 T cells in ankylosing spondylitis. One entry per CDR3 protein, called by TCRdb with MiXCR from the 5' RACE reads. The data show around 160,000 distinct CDR3 sequences, about 9.9% seen once. Sequenced sample: blood, either unsorted or a sorted T cell fraction (not recorded which). Source of these receptors: a male donor with ankylosing spondylitis or in good health (not recorded which).

This clonotype appeared many times. The DNA of the CDR3 is TGCAGTGCTCAAAGCGGGAGTGGCTACGAGCAGTACTTC. Translated: CSAQSGSGYEQYF. The chain combines TRBV20-1 with TRBJ2-7; TRBD2 matches at 8 bases. The germline gives CDR1 DFQATT, CDR2 SNEGSKA (reference sequence). The V segment lost 5 bases and the J segment 3 bases; nucleotides outside the gene matches: 6. The CDR3 spans 13 residues.

The V and J genes are TRBV7-9 and TRBJ1-3; D call uncertain. The V end lost 9 bases, the J end lost 3 bases, and 12 bases lay between the germline ends. The CDR3 is 13 residues long. CDR1 is SEHNR, CDR2 FQNEAQ, per germline (reference sequence). The CDR3 coding sequence is TGTGCCAGTAGTCGAGAGGATGGAAACACCATATATTTT. This sequence encodes CASSREDGNTIYF.

The V call is TRBV27, the J call TRBJ1-1; no firm D call. V lost 3 bases, J lost 1 base, and 15 bases lay in between. From germline, CDR1 is MNHEY and CDR2 SMNVEV (reference sequence). This CDR3 has 16 residues. CDR3 DNA sequence: TGTGCCAGCAGTTTCAGGACGGGTCGGGAGAACACTGAAGCTTTCTTT. Its translation: CASSFRTGRENTEAFF.

In this sample, this clonotype turned up many times. V is TRBV15 and J is TRBJ2-3; D call uncertain. CDR3 length equals 12 residues. The V gene lost 10 bases and the J gene lost 3 bases, with 11 bases spanning the gap. Germline V lookup: CDR1 LNHNV, CDR2 YYDKDF (reference sequence). DNA for the CDR3: TGTGCCAGCAGAGAGTTAACAGATACGCAGTATTTT. It is translated as CASRELTDTQYF.

The table lists this clonotype with many counts. The CDR3 spells CASGPGRLGTEAFF. CDR3 sequence (DNA): TGTGCCAGCGGCCCGGGACGGCTGGGCACTGAAGCTTTCTTT. The gene calls are TRBV28 and TRBJ1-1; possible D gene TRBD1, 5 bases. The CDR3 is made up of 14 amino acids. V was shortened by 8 bases and J by 4 bases, with 17 bases between the two germline ends. Germline CDR1 MDHEN, CDR2 SYDVKM.

There are a few counts of this clonotype. The chain joins TRBV29-1 to TRBJ1-4; TRBD1 aligns across 8 bases. The ends lost 4 bases at V and 10 bases at J; junction bases unmatched: 8. CDR3 size: 13 residues. Germline CDR1 and CDR2: SQVTM and ANQGSEA. This CDR3 is CSVASGGTGKLFF. The DNA for the CDR3 is TGCAGCGTTGCCTCAGGGGGCACAGGAAAACTGTTTTTT.

This clonotype appeared a few times. This chain connects TRBV5-1 to TRBJ2-7, with TRBD2 matching 7 bases. Germline loops: CDR1 SGHRS, CDR2 YFSETQ. V gave up 6 bases and J gave up 9 bases; unmatched junction bases: 18. The length of the CDR3 is 15 residues. CDR3 amino acids: CASKTQTGTNSVQYF. The CDR3 coding sequence is TGCGCCAGCAAAACCCAGACCGGGACTAACTCCGTGCAGTACTTC. The whole variable domain, filled in from reference TRBV5-1 and TRBJ2-7, reads KAGVTQTPRYLIKTRGQQVTLSCSPISGHRSVSWYQQTPGQGLQFLFEYFSETQRNKGNFPGRFSGRQFSNSRSEMNVSTLELGDSALYLCASKTQTGTNSVQYFGPGTRLTVT.

This clonotype was picked up a small number of times. This chain joins TRBV7-9 and TRBJ2-1, with a possible D match to TRBD2 (5 bases). The ends were cut back, 4 bases at V and 6 bases at J, with 7 bases in the middle. This CDR3 is built from 12 residues. The germline V gene encodes CDR1 SEHNR and CDR2 FQNEAQ (reference sequence). The CDR3 DNA follows: TGTGCCAGCAGCTCCGGACTCAATGAGCAGTTCTTC. Protein product: CASSSGLNEQFF.

Only a few counts were recorded for this clonotype. The chain carries TRBV7-8 and TRBJ1-5, with unresolved D. V lost 4 bases and J 6 bases, leaving 13 bases between the germline ends. This CDR3 contains 14 residues. The V gene's germline CDR1 is SGHVS and CDR2 FQNEAQ. CDR3 DNA: TGTGCCAGCAGCTCAGAGGCGCGGACTCAGCCCCAGCATTTT. Translated: CASSSEARTQPQHF.

J is TRBJ2-1 and V is TRBV7-9; TRBD2 agrees at 9 bases. There are 14 residues in the CDR3. The ends lost 5 bases at V and 8 bases at J; junction bases unmatched: 7. Germline loops: CDR1 SEHNR, CDR2 FQNEAQ (reference sequence). The CDR3 bases are TGTGCCAGCAGCCACAATAGCGGGAGTGATGAGCAGTTCTTC. It is translated as CASSHNSGSDEQFF. Together with reference TRBV7-9 and TRBJ2-1, the CDR3 gives the full variable domain: DTGVSQNPRHKITKRGQNVTFRCDPISEHNRLYWYRQTLGQGPEFLTYFQNEAQLEKSRLLSDRFSAERPKGSFSTLEIQRTEQGDSAMYLCASSHNSGSDEQFFGPGTRLTVL.

This clonotype was observed a handful of times. The chain is built from TRBV3-1 and TRBJ1-6, with D possibly TRBD1 on 5 matching bases. The length of the CDR3 is 15 residues. Germline values: CDR1 LGHDT, CDR2 YNNKEL (reference sequence). The ends were cut back, 0 bases at V and 6 bases at J, with 9 bases in the middle. The CDR3: CASSQDGASNSPLHF. The CDR3 region has the DNA TGTGCCAGCAGCCAAGATGGGGCGTCTAATTCACCCCTCCACTTT.

This clonotype was detected many times. The rearrangement uses TRBV12-3 or TRBV12-4 and TRBJ1-5, with D perhaps TRBD1 (6 bases). CDR3 length: 14 residues. Trimming cost V 8 bases and J 7 bases, with 18 bases left between them. In DNA, the CDR3 is TGTGCCAGCGGCCAAACAGGGATAAAGCAGCCCCAGCATTTT. This codes for CASGQTGIKQPQHF.

This clonotype was recorded many times. The chain couples TRBV3-1 to TRBJ1-1; D unresolved. Trimming stripped 3 bases from V and 4 bases from J, with 18 bases between. Per germline, CDR1 LGHDT and CDR2 YNNKEL (reference sequence). The length of the CDR3 is 16 residues. This chain's CDR3 is CASSHRGSRGGTEAFF. As DNA, the CDR3 is TGTGCCAGCAGCCACCGCGGAAGCCGGGGTGGCACTGAAGCTTTCTTT.

Ten or more counts support this clonotype. The V gene is TRBV5-6, the J gene TRBJ1-2, with D tentatively TRBD1 (5 bases). Germline values: CDR1 SGHDT, CDR2 YYEEEE. The V gene lost 5 bases and the J gene lost 0 bases, with 5 bases spanning the gap. The CDR3 totals 12 residues. Written as DNA, the CDR3 is TGTGCCAGCAGGGACACTAACTATGGCTACACCTTC. It is translated as CASRDTNYGYTF.

This clonotype was counted only a few times. The J gene is TRBJ2-7, the V gene TRBV5-1, with TRBD2 identical over 10 bases. The V segment lost 4 bases and the J segment 7 bases; nucleotides outside the gene matches: 11. The CDR3 consists of 15 residues. In germline, CDR1 is SGHRS, CDR2 YFSETQ. CDR3 amino acids: CASSETSGSRREQYF. CDR3 nucleotides: TGCGCCAGCAGCGAGACTAGCGGGTCTCGTCGGGAGCAGTACTTC.

CDR3 coding DNA: TGTGCCAGCCCTAGCGGGAGGGAACAAGAGACCCAGTACTTC. It yields the protein CASPSGREQETQYF. The V call is TRBV21-1, the J call TRBJ2-5; the tabulated D call, TRBD2, remains unverified against the DNA. TRBV21-1 is reported as a pseudogene. This CDR3 comprises 14 residues.

V usage is TRBV20-1 and J usage is TRBJ1-1; no reliable D call. Germline V CDR1 and CDR2: DFQATT, SNEGSKA (reference sequence). The length of the CDR3 is 14 residues. Trimming pared 3 bases from V and 3 bases from J, leaving 14 bases between. This CDR3 reads CSASERIWDTEAFF. CDR3 nucleotide sequence: TGCAGTGCTAGTGAGAGGATATGGGACACTGAAGCTTTCTTT.

This clonotype has a handful of counts. The chain combines TRBV11-3 with TRBJ2-2; unclear D gene. This CDR3 region has 13 residues. V shed 0 bases and J shed 8 bases, with 7 bases lying between them. CDR1 is SGHNT and CDR2 is YENEEA in the germline V gene. The DNA of the CDR3 is TGTGCCAGCAGCTTAGATCCCGTTGGGGAGCTGTTTTTT. Translation: CASSLDPVGELFF.

This clonotype has only a few counts. This chain connects TRBV6-1 to TRBJ2-7; 8 nucleotides align to TRBD1. V was clipped by 4 bases and J by 1 base; unmatched bases: 9. This CDR3 spans 16 amino acids. The germline CDR1 and CDR2 sequences are MNHNS and SASEGT. The chain's CDR3 is CASSGKTGAFSYEQYF. CDR3 nucleotides: TGTGCCAGCAGTGGAAAGACAGGGGCTTTTTCCTACGAGCAGTACTTC.

This clonotype was recorded at least ten times. V usage is TRBV29-1 and J usage is TRBJ1-2; D may be TRBD1 (5 bases). CDR3 length: 14 residues. Germline V gives CDR1 SQVTM, CDR2 ANQGSEA. V lost 0 bases to trimming and J lost 7 bases, with 15 bases between them. The CDR3 DNA sequence: TGCAGCGTTGAAGATCGGTCGGAGAGGGGTGGCTACACCTTC. Protein sequence: CSVEDRSERGGYTF.

Ten or more counts support this clonotype. The gene calls are TRBV4-3 and TRBJ1-1, with TRBD1 as a possible D gene (5 bases). CDR3 size: 13 residues. Germline V gives CDR1 LGHNA, CDR2 YSLEER. Trimming shortened V by 4 bases and J by 7 bases, and 13 bases separated the two germline ends. This CDR3 reads CASSRAGGSEAFF. In DNA, the CDR3 is TGCGCCAGCAGCCGCGCGGGGGGAAGTGAAGCTTTCTTT.

Many counts were recorded for this clonotype. The chain has TRBV5-1 and TRBJ2-7; D gene uncertain. Looked up from germline, CDR1 is SGHRS and CDR2 is YFSETQ. The CDR3 totals 14 residues. Trimming pared 0 bases from V and 4 bases from J, leaving 11 bases between. The CDR3 DNA reads as TGCGCCAGCAGCTTGGACCTGCAGACTTACGAGCAGTACTTC. Protein: CASSLDLQTYEQYF.

Many counts were recorded for this clonotype. The chain couples TRBV6-1 to TRBJ2-4; 7 bases agree with TRBD1. The CDR3 extends over 13 amino acids. Per germline, CDR1 MNHNS and CDR2 SASEGT. J was trimmed by 6 bases and V by 6 bases; bases with no gene match: 5. Here the CDR3 reads CASRKQGLNIQYF. The CDR3 DNA reads as TGTGCCAGCAGAAAACAGGGGCTAAACATTCAGTACTTC.

This clonotype showed up just a few times. The gene calls are TRBV11-1 and TRBJ2-1; TRBD2 matches at 11 bases. J lost 1 base, V lost 2 bases, and 7 bases had no gene match. CDR1 and CDR2 from the germline V gene are SGHAT and FQDESV (reference sequence). CDR3 length: 18 residues. Here the CDR3 reads CASSLIRLAGGSYNEQFF. The CDR3 DNA reads as TGTGCCAGCAGCTTAATACGGCTAGCGGGGGGTTCCTACAATGAGCAGTTCTTC.

In this sample, this clonotype turned up many times. This chain uses TRBV5-1 with TRBJ2-5; D is unresolved. Germline V gene data show CDR1 as SGHRS and CDR2 as YFSETQ. The germline V and J ends were trimmed by 0 bases and 3 bases, with 15 bases remaining between them. The CDR3 runs 16 residues. The CDR3 sequence is CASSLGAANSEETQYF. In DNA, the CDR3 is TGCGCCAGCAGCTTGGGGGCAGCAAATTCGGAAGAGACCCAGTACTTC. Full variable domain (remainder filled in from reference TRBV5-1 and TRBJ2-5): KAGVTQTPRYLIKTRGQQVTLSCSPISGHRSVSWYQQTPGQGLQFLFEYFSETQRNKGNFPGRFSGRQFSNSRSEMNVSTLELGDSALYLCASSLGAANSEETQYFGPGTRLLVL.

This clonotype was seen many times. The chain uses TRBV5-5 and TRBJ2-6, with no clear D. Germline CDR1 SGHKS, CDR2 YYEKEE (reference sequence). V was trimmed by 4 bases and J by 3 bases, leaving 14 bases between them. The CDR3 has 16 amino acids. The CDR3 loop reads CASSPGYLSGANVLTF. DNA of the CDR3: TGTGCCAGCAGCCCCGGTTATCTGAGTGGGGCCAACGTCCTGACTTTC.

The chain uses TRBV5-1 and TRBJ2-3; 13 nucleotides align to TRBD2. Trimming took 7 bases from V and 5 from J; bases not matched to a gene: 10. This CDR3 has 16 residues. Germline V lookup: CDR1 SGHRS, CDR2 YFSETQ. CDR3 residues: CASSSGLAGRGDTQYF. DNA for the CDR3: TGCGCCAGCTCCTCGGGACTAGCGGGGCGGGGAGATACGCAGTATTTT.